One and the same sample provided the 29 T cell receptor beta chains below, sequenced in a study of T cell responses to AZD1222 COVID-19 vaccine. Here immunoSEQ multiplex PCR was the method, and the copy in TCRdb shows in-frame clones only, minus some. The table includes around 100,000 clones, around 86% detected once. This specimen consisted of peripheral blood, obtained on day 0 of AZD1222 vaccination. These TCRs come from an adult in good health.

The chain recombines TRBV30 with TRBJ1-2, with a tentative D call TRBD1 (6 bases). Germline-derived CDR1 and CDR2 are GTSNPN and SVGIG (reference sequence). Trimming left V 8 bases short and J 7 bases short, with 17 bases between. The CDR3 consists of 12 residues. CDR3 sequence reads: CARDGRGGGYTF. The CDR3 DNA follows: TGTGCCCGGGACGGCAGGGGCGGTGGCTACACCTTC.

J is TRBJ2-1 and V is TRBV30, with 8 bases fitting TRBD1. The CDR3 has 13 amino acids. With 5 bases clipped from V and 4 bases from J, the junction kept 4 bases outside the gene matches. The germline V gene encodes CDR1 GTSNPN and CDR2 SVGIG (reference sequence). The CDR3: CAWDRGKYNEQFF. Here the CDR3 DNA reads TGTGCCTGGGACAGGGGAAAATACAATGAGCAGTTCTTC.

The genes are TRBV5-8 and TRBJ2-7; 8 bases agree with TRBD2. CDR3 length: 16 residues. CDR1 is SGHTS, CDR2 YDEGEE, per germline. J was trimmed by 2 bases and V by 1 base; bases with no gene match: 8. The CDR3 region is CASSLIGTRIAYEQYF. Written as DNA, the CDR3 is TGTGCCAGCAGCTTGATAGGGACTAGAATTGCCTACGAGCAGTACTTC.

The CDR3 is CAWSMRQEFVNQPQHF. The CDR3 bases are TGTGCCTGGAGTATGCGGCAGGAGTTTGTCAATCAGCCCCAGCATTTT. The chain employs TRBV30 and TRBJ1-5; D is undetermined. The CDR3 length is 16 residues. In germline, CDR1 is GTSNPN, CDR2 SVGIG (reference sequence). V was pared by 2 bases and J by 3 bases, with 17 bases between.

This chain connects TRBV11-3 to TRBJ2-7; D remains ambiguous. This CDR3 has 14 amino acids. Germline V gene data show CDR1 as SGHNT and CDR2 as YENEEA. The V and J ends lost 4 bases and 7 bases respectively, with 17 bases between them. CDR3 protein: CASSSNDRPWEQYF. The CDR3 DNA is TGTGCCAGCAGCTCAAATGACCGGCCTTGGGAGCAGTACTTC.

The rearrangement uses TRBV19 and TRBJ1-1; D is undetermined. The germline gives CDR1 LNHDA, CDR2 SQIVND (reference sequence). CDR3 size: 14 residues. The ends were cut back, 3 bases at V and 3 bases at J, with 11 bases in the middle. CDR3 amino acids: CASSMNSKDTEAFF. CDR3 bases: TGTGCCAGTAGTATGAACAGTAAGGACACTGAAGCTTTCTTT.

CDR3 nucleotide sequence: TGTGCCAGCAGTCCGGAGGGGCGAAGTAGCACTGAAGCTTTCTTT. Encoded protein: CASSPEGRSSTEAFF. The chain employs TRBV28 and TRBJ1-1; D is perhaps TRBD1 (5 bases). The V gene's germline CDR1 is MDHEN and CDR2 SYDVKM. Deletions cut 5 bases from V and 4 bases from J, with 17 bases between. CDR3 length: 15 residues.

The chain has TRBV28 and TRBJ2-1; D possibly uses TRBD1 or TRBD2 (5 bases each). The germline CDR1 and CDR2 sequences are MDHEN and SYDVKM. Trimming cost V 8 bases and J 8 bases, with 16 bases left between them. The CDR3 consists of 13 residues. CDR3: CASWTLARDEQFF. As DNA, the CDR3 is TGTGCCAGCTGGACACTCGCGAGGGATGAGCAGTTCTTC.

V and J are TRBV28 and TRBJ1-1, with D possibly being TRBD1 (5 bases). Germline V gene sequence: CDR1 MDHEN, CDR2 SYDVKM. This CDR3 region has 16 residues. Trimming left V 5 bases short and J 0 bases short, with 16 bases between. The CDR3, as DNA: TGTGCCAGCAGTCGGACACGGGGTCTCATGAACACTGAAGCTTTCTTT. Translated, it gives CASSRTRGLMNTEAFF.

DNA of the CDR3: TGTGCCAGCAGCCCTATCGGACAGCTCTACAATGAGCAGTTCTTC. Its protein product is CASSPIGQLYNEQFF. This chain uses TRBV14 with TRBJ2-1, with a possible D match to TRBD1 (6 bases). This CDR3 region has 15 residues. The V end was cut by 4 bases, the J end by 3 bases, with 13 bases between. Germline V gives CDR1 SGHDN, CDR2 FVKESK. The whole variable domain, remainder taken from reference TRBV14 and TRBJ2-1, is EAGVTQFPSHSVIEKGQTVTLRCDPISGHDNLYWYRRVMGKEIKFLLHFVKESKQDESGMPNNRFLAERTGGTYSTLKVQPAELEDSGVYFCASSPIGQLYNEQFFGPGTRLTVL.

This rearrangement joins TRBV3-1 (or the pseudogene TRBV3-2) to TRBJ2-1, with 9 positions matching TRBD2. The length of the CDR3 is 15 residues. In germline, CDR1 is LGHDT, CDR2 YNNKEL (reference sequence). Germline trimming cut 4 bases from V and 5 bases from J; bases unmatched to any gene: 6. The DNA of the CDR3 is TGTGCCAGCAGCCGGTCTAGCGGGGTAGACAATGAGCAGTTCTTC. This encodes CASSRSSGVDNEQFF.

The CDR3 spells CASSPYPGTGGPSYEQYF. The CDR3 DNA sequence: TGTGCCAGCAGCCCCTACCCCGGGACAGGGGGCCCTTCCTACGAGCAGTACTTC. The gene calls are TRBV7-8 and TRBJ2-7; 12 bases agree with TRBD1. Germline values: CDR1 SGHVS, CDR2 FQNEAQ. V was pared by 5 bases and J by 1 base, with 12 bases of the junction left unmatched. This CDR3 has 18 residues.

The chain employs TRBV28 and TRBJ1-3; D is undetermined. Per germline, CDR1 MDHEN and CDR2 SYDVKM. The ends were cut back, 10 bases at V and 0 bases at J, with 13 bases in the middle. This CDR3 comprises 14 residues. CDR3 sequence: CATPRASSGNTIYF. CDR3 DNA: TGTGCCACCCCGAGGGCTTCCTCTGGAAACACCATATATTTT.

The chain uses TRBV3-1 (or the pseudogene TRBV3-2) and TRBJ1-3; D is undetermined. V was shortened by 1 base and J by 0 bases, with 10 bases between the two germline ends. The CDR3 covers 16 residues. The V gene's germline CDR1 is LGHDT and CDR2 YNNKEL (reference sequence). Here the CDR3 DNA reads TGTGCCAGCAGCCAAGGGCCGCGCTTCTCTGGAAACACCATATATTTT. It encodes CASSQGPRFSGNTIYF.

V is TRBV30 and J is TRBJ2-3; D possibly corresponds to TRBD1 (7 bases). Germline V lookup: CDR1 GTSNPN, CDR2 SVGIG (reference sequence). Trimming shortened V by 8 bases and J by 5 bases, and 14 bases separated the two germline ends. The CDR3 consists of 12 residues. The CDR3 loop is CAHSQGGDTQYF. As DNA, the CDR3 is TGTGCCCACAGTCAGGGGGGAGATACGCAGTATTTT.

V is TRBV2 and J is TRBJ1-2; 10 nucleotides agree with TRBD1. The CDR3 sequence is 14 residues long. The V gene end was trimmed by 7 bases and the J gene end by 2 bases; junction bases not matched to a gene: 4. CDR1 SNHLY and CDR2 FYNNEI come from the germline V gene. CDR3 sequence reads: CASMWDRGNYGYTF. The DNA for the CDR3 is TGTGCCAGCATGTGGGACAGGGGAAACTATGGCTACACCTTC.

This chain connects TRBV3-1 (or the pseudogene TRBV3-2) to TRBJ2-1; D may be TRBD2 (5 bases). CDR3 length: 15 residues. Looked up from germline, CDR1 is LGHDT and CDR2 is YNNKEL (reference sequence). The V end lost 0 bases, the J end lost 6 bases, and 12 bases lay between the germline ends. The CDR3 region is CASSQDPLAGNEQFF. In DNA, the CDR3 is TGTGCCAGCAGCCAAGATCCCCTAGCAGGCAATGAGCAGTTCTTC.

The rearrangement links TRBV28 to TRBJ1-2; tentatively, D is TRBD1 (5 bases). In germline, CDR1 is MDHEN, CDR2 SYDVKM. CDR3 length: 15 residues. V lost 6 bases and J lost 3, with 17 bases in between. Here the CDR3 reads CASRQGSREDYGYTF. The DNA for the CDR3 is TGTGCCAGCAGGCAGGGATCGCGGGAGGACTATGGCTACACCTTC.

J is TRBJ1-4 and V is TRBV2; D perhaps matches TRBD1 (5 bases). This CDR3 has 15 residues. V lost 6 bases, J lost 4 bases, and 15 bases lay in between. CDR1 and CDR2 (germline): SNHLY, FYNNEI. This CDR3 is CASSSRARDNEKLFF. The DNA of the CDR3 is TGTGCCAGCAGCTCACGTGCCAGGGATAATGAAAAACTGTTTTTT.

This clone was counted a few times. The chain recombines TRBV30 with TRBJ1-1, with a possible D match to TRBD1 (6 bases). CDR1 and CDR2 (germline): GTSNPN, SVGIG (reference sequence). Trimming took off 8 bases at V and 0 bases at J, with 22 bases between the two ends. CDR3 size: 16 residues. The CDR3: CAHTSRGGRMNTEAFF. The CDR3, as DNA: TGTGCCCATACAAGTCGCGGGGGCCGAATGAACACTGAAGCTTTCTTT. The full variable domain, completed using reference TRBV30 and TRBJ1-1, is SQTIHQWPATLVQPVGSPLSLECTVEGTSNPNLYWYRQAAGRGLQLLFYSVGIGQISSEVPQNLSASRPQDRQFILSSKKLLLSDSGFYLCAHTSRGGRMNTEAFFGQGTRLTVV.

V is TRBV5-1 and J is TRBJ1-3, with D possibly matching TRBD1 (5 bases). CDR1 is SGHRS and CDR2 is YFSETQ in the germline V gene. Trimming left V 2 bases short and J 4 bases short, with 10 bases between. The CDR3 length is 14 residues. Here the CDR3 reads CASSLRGDGNTIYF. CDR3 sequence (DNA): TGCGCCAGCAGCTTACGAGGGGACGGAAACACCATATATTTT.

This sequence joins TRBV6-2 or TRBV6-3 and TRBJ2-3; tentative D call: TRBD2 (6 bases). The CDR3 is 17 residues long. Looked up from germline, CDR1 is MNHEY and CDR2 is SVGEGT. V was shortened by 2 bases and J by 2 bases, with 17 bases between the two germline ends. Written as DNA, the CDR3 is TGTGCCAGCAGTTACCTCAGAGGTAGCGGAAACACAGATACGCAGTATTTT. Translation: CASSYLRGSGNTDTQYF.

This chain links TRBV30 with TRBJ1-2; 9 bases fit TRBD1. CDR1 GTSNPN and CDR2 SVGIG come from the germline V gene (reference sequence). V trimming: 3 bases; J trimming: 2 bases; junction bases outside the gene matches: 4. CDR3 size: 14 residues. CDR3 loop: CAWSAGTGNYGYTF. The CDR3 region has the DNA TGTGCCTGGAGCGCCGGGACAGGGAACTATGGCTACACCTTC.

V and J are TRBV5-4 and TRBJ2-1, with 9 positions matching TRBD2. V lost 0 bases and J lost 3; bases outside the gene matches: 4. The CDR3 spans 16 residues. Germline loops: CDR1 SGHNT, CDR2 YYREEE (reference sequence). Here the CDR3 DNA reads TGTGCCAGCAGCTTGGGTAGCGGGAGTCTCTACAATGAGCAGTTCTTC. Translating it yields CASSLGSGSLYNEQFF.

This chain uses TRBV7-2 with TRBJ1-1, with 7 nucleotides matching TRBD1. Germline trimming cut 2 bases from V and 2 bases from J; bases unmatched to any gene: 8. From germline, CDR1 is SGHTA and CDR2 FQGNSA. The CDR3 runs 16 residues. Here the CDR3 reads CASSLSPYRGNTEAFF. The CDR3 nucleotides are TGTGCCAGCAGCTTAAGCCCATACAGGGGAAACACTGAAGCTTTCTTT.

This CDR3 reads CSASWGGTKGYEQYF. The DNA for the CDR3 is TGCAGTGCTAGTTGGGGCGGGACAAAGGGGTACGAGCAGTACTTC. The chain has TRBV20-1 and TRBJ2-7, with D tentatively TRBD1 or TRBD2 (6 bases each). Trimming stripped 3 bases from V and 4 bases from J, with 19 bases between. CDR1 DFQATT and CDR2 SNEGSKA come from the germline V gene (reference sequence). This CDR3 has 15 amino acids.

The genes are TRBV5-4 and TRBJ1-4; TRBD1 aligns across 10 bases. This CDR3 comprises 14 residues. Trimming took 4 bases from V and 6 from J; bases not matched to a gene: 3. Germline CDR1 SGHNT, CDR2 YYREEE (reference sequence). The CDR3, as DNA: TGTGCCAGCAGCCTTGGGACAGGGGATGAAAAACTGTTTTTT. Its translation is CASSLGTGDEKLFF.

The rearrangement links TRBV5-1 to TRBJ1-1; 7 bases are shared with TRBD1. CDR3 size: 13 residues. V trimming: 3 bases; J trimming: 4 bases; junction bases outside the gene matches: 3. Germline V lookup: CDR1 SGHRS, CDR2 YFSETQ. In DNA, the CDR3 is TGCGCCAGCAGCTGGGACAGTACCACTGAAGCTTTCTTT. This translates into CASSWDSTTEAFF. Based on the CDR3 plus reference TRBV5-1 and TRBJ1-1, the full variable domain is KAGVTQTPRYLIKTRGQQVTLSCSPISGHRSVSWYQQTPGQGLQFLFEYFSETQRNKGNFPGRFSGRQFSNSRSEMNVSTLELGDSALYLCASSWDSTTEAFFGQGTRLTVV.

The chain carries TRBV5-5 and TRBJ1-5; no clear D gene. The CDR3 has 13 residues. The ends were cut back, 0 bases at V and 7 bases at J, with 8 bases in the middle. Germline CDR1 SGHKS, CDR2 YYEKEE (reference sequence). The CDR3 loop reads CASSLVGRQPQHF. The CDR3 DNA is TGTGCCAGCAGCTTGGTTGGGCGGCAGCCCCAGCATTTT.